These 17 T cell receptor beta chains came from one sample sequenced in a study of regulatory T cells in long-lasting Graves disease. The authors built TCR beta libraries using iRepertoire HTBI primers and Arm-PCR of CDR3 regions. TCRdb ran MiXCR on the multiplex PCR reads and lists one entry per CDR3 protein. The sample has roughly 220,000 distinct CDR3 sequences, about 17% seen once; the top ten hold 22%. The sample's time point: newly diagnosed GD, antithyroid drugs for less than 3 months. Generation of the TCR library employed RNA extracted from PBMCs. Sequencing used peripheral blood mononuclear cells (PBMCs), obtained at new diagnosis, from a patient treated with antithyroid drugs. These receptors were obtained from a female donor with Graves disease.

This clonotype showed up many times. V usage is TRBV29-1 and J usage is TRBJ1-4, with a weak D call TRBD1 (5 bases). This CDR3 spans 14 amino acids. Looked up from germline, CDR1 is SQVTM and CDR2 is ANQGSEA. V gave up 5 bases and J gave up 6 bases, with 16 bases separating them. CDR3 residues: CSVRAGSGDEKLFF. Written as DNA, the CDR3 is TGCAGCGTTAGAGCAGGGTCGGGGGATGAAAAACTGTTTTTT. The full variable domain, with the rest looked up from reference TRBV29-1 and TRBJ1-4, is SAVISQKPSRDICQRGTSLTIQCQVDSQVTMMFWYRQQPGQSLTLIATANQGSEATYESGFVIDKFPISRPNLTFSTLTVSNMSPEDSSIYLCSVRAGSGDEKLFFGSGTQLSVL.

In this sample, this clonotype turned up many times. V is TRBV6-1 and J is TRBJ2-7; TRBD2 agrees at 7 bases. V shed 6 bases, J shed 6 bases, and the junction held 8 bases outside the gene matches. CDR1 is MNHNS and CDR2 is SASEGT in the germline V gene. This CDR3 region has 13 residues. The CDR3 here is CASRPGLWAEQYF. The CDR3 DNA is TGTGCCAGCAGACCGGGACTATGGGCCGAGCAGTACTTC.

Many counts were recorded for this clonotype. This chain uses TRBV20-1 with TRBJ2-4, with D uncertain. CDR1 and CDR2 from the germline V gene are DFQATT and SNEGSKA (reference sequence). The CDR3 runs 12 residues. V lost 6 bases to trimming and J lost 3 bases, with 9 bases between them. The CDR3 DNA reads as TGCAGTGCCTCCCCCAGCAAAAACATTCAGTACTTC. Its translation is CSASPSKNIQYF.

This clonotype occurred many times. The V and J genes are TRBV27 and TRBJ1-2, with D possibly matching TRBD1 (5 bases). V was shortened by 1 base and J by 3 bases, with 12 bases between the two germline ends. This CDR3 has 15 amino acids. Germline V gives CDR1 MNHEY, CDR2 SMNVEV (reference sequence). The CDR3 protein is CASSLYGGGDYGYTF. The CDR3 coding sequence is TGTGCCAGCAGTTTATACGGGGGAGGGGACTATGGCTACACCTTC.

This clonotype showed up many times. This rearrangement joins TRBV28 to TRBJ2-3; 13 nucleotides align to TRBD2. The CDR3 runs to 20 residues. Trimming cost V 4 bases and J 3 bases; bases outside gene matches: 16. In germline, CDR1 is MDHEN, CDR2 SYDVKM. The CDR3 DNA reads TGTGCCAGCAGTTCCCCAACCCTTGGACTAGCGGGAGAGTCTACAGATACGCAGTATTTT. Translation gives CASSSPTLGLAGESTDTQYF.

Ten or more counts support this clonotype. This chain links TRBV24-1 with TRBJ2-1; D perhaps matches TRBD1 (5 bases). Germline CDR1 reads KGHDR; CDR2 reads SFDVKD. The CDR3 is made up of 14 amino acids. Trimming removed 4 bases from V and 8 bases from J, with 14 bases in between. The CDR3 DNA sequence: TGTGCCACCAGTGACTCGGGCAGCAGGGATGAGCAGTTCTTC. As protein: CATSDSGSRDEQFF.

This clonotype was recorded at least ten times. V and J are TRBV15 and TRBJ1-3; unclear D gene. V shed 0 bases and J shed 1 base, with 4 bases lying between them. CDR1 and CDR2 from the germline V gene are LNHNV and YYDKDF (reference sequence). This CDR3 contains 14 residues. As DNA, the CDR3 is TGTGCCACCAGCAGAGAGGCGTCTGGAAACACCATATATTTT. It codes for CATSREASGNTIYF.

This clonotype was observed many times. V is TRBV6-5 and J is TRBJ2-1, with D unclear. V was clipped by 2 bases and J by 5 bases, with 4 bases between them. The CDR3 extends over 12 amino acids. The germline gives CDR1 MNHEY, CDR2 SVGAGI. This CDR3 reads CASSYTDNEQFF. CDR3 sequence (DNA): TGTGCCAGCAGTTACACAGACAATGAGCAGTTCTTC.

This clonotype appeared many times. This chain links TRBV6-2 or TRBV6-3 with TRBJ2-3; 10 nucleotides match TRBD2. Per germline, CDR1 MNHEY and CDR2 SVGEGT. The CDR3 is made up of 15 amino acids. V lost 6 bases to trimming and J lost 2 bases; unmatched junction nucleotides: 5. For the CDR3, the DNA is TGTGCCAGCAGCGGAACTAGCGGGGACACAGATACGCAGTATTTT. Translation gives CASSGTSGDTDTQYF.

Turning to this clonotype: Without the conserved terminal phenylalanine or tryptophan, this CDR3 likely stems from a read error. The CDR3 sequence is CASSLASSGITRSYNEQFS. CDR3 sequence (DNA): TGTGCCAGCAGCTTAGCTTCCAGCGGGATCACCCGCTCCTACAATGAGCAGTTCTCC. The rearrangement uses TRBV7-2 and TRBJ2-1, with 7 bases identical to TRBD2. CDR1 and CDR2 from the germline V gene are SGHTA and FQGNSA. The CDR3 totals 19 residues. Trimming removed 0 bases from V and 0 bases from J; junction bases left unmatched: 11.

In its sample, this clonotype was seen many times. The chain combines TRBV6-2 or TRBV6-3 with TRBJ1-2, with no clear D. The V gene's germline CDR1 is MNHEY and CDR2 SVGEGT. This CDR3 contains 12 residues. V was trimmed by 8 bases and J by 2 bases, leaving 9 bases between them. The CDR3 DNA is TGTGCCAGCCATGACCCAAACTATGGCTACACCTTC. It encodes CASHDPNYGYTF.

This clonotype was seen at least ten times. This chain uses TRBV6-5 with TRBJ2-7, with D possibly being TRBD1 (7 bases). CDR3 size: 15 residues. V shed 4 bases and J shed 3 bases, with 16 bases lying between them. Germline loops: CDR1 MNHEY, CDR2 SVGAGI. The CDR3 nucleotides read TGTGCCAGCAGTTCGCGGGACAGCGCCTACTACGAGCAGTACTTC. The encoded protein is CASSSRDSAYYEQYF.

The table lists this clonotype with many counts. The chain couples TRBV27 to TRBJ2-1, with no clear D. Trimming shortened V by 5 bases and J by 4 bases, and 12 bases separated the two germline ends. Germline CDR1 and CDR2: MNHEY and SMNVEV (reference sequence). The CDR3 loop spans 14 amino acids. The CDR3 DNA reads TGTGCCAGCAGTGGGCTGACACATTACAATGAGCAGTTCTTC. Translated, it gives CASSGLTHYNEQFF.

V is TRBV28 and J is TRBJ2-3; 8 positions agree with TRBD1. CDR3 size: 13 residues. Trimming at V came to 6 bases and at J to 6 bases, leaving 5 bases not matched to a gene. Germline assignment: CDR1 MDHEN and CDR2 SYDVKM. The CDR3: CASRQGVPDTQYF. The DNA for the CDR3 is TGTGCCAGCAGACAGGGGGTCCCCGATACGCAGTATTTT.

The chain carries TRBV30 and TRBJ1-5, with TRBD1 identical over 9 bases. Germline V lookup: CDR1 GTSNPN, CDR2 SVGIG (reference sequence). The CDR3 runs to 14 residues. V was pared by 4 bases and J by 6 bases, with 7 bases of the junction left unmatched. CDR3 DNA: TGTGCCTGGACTCGGGGGACAGGGTCTCAGCCCCAGCATTTT. This translates into CAWTRGTGSQPQHF.

A note on this clonotype: A much larger clone lies one base from this, so it may be a read error. This chain uses TRBV29-1 with TRBJ1-1; D perhaps matches TRBD1 (5 bases). The V gene's germline CDR1 is SQVTM and CDR2 ANQGSEA. The CDR3 has 14 residues. The CDR3: CSIEVPGRAYEAFF. CDR3 bases: TGCAGCATTGAGGTTCCCGGCAGGGCCTATGAAGCTTTCTTT.

This clonotype was observed at least ten times. The chain recombines TRBV2 with TRBJ2-1; perhaps TRBD2 as D (5 bases). Germline values: CDR1 SNHLY, CDR2 FYNNEI. The CDR3 is made up of 16 amino acids. The ends were cut back, 6 bases at V and 7 bases at J, with 22 bases in the middle. In DNA, the CDR3 is TGTGCCAGCAGAGAATACAGCGGCCTTTTCTCGAATGAGCAGTTCTTC. Its translation: CASREYSGLFSNEQFF. The full variable domain, rest sourced from reference TRBV2 and TRBJ2-1, is EPEVTQTPSHQVTQMGQEVILRCVPISNHLYFYWYRQILGQKVEFLVSFYNNEISEKSEIFDDQFSVERPDGSNFTLKIRSTKLEDSAMYFCASREYSGLFSNEQFFGPGTRLTVL.